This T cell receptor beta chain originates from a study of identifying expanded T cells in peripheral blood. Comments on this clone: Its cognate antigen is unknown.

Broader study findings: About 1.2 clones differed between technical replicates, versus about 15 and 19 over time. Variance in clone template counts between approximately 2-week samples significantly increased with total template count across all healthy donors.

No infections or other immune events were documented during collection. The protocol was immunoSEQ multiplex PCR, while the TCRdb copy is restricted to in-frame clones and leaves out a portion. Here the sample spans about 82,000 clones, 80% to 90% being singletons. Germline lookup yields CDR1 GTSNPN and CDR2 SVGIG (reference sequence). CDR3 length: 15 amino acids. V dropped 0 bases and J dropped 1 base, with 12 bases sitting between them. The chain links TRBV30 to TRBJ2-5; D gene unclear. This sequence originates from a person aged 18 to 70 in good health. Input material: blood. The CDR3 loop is CAWSVGLGIQETQYF. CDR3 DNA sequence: TGTGCCTGGAGTGTAGGCTTGGGGATCCAAGAGACCCAGTACTTC.